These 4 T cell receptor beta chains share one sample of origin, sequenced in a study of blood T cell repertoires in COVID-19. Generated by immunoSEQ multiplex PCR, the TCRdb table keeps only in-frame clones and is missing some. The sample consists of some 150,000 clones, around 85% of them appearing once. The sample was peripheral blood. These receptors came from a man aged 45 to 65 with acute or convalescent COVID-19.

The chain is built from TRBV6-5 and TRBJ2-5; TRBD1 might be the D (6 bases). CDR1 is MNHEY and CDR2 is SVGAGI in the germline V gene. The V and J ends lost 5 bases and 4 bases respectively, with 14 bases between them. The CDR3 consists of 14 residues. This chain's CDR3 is CASSPRTVVETQYF. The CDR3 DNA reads TGTGCCAGCAGTCCTCGGACAGTTGTAGAGACCCAGTACTTC.

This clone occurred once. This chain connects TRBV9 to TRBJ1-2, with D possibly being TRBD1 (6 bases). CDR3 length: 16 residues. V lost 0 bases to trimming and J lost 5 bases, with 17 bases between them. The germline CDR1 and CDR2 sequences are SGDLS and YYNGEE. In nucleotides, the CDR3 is TGTGCCAGCAGCGTAGATGCACAAGTCACAGGGTATGGCTACACCTTC. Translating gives CASSVDAQVTGYGYTF.

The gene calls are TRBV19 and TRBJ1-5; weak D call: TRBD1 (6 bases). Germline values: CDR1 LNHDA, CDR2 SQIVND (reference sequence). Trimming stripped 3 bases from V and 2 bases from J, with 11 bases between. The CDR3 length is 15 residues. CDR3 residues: CASSIIWTGNQPQHF. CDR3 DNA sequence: TGTGCCAGTAGTATTATCTGGACAGGCAATCAGCCCCAGCATTTT.

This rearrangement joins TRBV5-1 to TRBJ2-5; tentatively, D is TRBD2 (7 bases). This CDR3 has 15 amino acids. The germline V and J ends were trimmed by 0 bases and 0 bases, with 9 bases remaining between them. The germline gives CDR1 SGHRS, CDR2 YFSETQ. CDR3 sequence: CASSLGGGHQETQYF. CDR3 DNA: TGCGCCAGCAGCTTGGGGGGGGGCCACCAAGAGACCCAGTACTTC.